This T cell receptor (beta chain) was captured in a study of tumor and adjacent non-tumor tissue in lung cancer (dated by TCRdb to 2017 to 2018). Regarding the research as a whole: Of the cohort, about a dozen patients had adenocarcinoma, 2 had squamous cell carcinoma and 1 had small cell lung cancer. The study compared bulk TCRbeta repertoires between lung tumor tissue and matched distant non-tumor lung tissue from approximately 14 lung cancer patients. TCRbeta CDR3 sequencing was performed on under 35 paired specimens, with one tumor sample and one normal lung sample collected per patient. The roughly 15 enrolled patients, of whom approximately ten were men and 5 were women, were aged about 31 to 80 years and were diagnosed with TNM stage I to III disease. Sequencing generated a total of some 130 million productive TCRbeta reads, averaging around 4.2 million reads per sample.

RNA was isolated from bulk, unsorted tissue, and RNA quality was assessed with a NanoDrop ND-1000 and an Agilent 2100. The normal lung samples consisted of distant non-tumor tissue collected more than 3 cm from the tumor edge. Donors were newly diagnosed lung cancer patients admitted for thoracic surgery in China between August and November 2014, without prior chemotherapy. Anyone who had undergone radiotherapy or chemotherapy before, or who had another cancer at the same time, was left out of the study. Pieces of surgical tissue measuring about 1-2.1 cm3 were kept in RNAlater solution and stored at -80 degrees C until use. This clonotype was seen only once. The antigen it recognizes is unknown. The sample holds no much larger clone one base away, and base qualities are not on file. A single read counts as weak evidence. The library was produced with multiplex PCR. Sequenced on an Illumina HiSeq 2500. TCRbeta libraries were constructed through three rounds of nested PCR with primers (Table S4) according to protocols adapted from ARM-PCR. Before sequencing, PCR products of 200-500 bp were cut from the gel and purified using the QIAquick gel extraction kit. As for how the authors treated the data: Reads were cleaned with Trimmomatic, merged with FLASH into complete CDR3 sequences, and assigned to V(D)J germline segments with MiTCR. VDJtools was used to compute clonal diversity as the inverse Simpson's index. A read counted as productive if the sequence was in-frame and lacked a premature stop codon. TCRdb ran its own pipeline on the public reads, namely fastp trimming at Q25 and MiXCR clone calling, and kept in-frame beta chains. For every CDR3 protein sequence, its rows merge into one entry that carries the most common genes and DNA. The V and J calls and clone size come from TCRdb's table, not from the authors' own analysis. For this sample the table gives about 48,000 distinct CDR3 sequences, of which more than 55% were detected only once. The ten largest clonotypes hold over 25% of the sample.

General findings and caveats noted by the study authors: Only around 16 patients were in the cohort, and the authors stated that larger samples and more detailed clinical data are needed. Tumor tissue showed significantly greater TCR diversity (inverse Simpson) than normal lung tissue (around 450 vs 150, P = 0.0075, Mann-Whitney U test). The top 100 clones made up a significantly larger cumulative share of the repertoire in normal lung than in tumor tissue. Younger patients had significantly higher TCR diversity, and higher tumor TCR diversity was associated with shorter overall and disease-free survival. Neither the sequencing platform nor unique molecular identifiers are named or mentioned anywhere in the methods. Peripheral blood was not sequenced, so blood TCRbeta repertoires were not examined in the lung cancer patients of the study.

V was cut back by 6 bases and J by 4 bases, leaving a gap of 14 bases between them. The CDR3 holds 14 amino acids from the cysteine to the phenylalanine. Only the CDR3 DNA stays, 42 bases, in frame from base 1. CDR1 WNHNN and CDR2 SYGVQD are derived from the germline V gene (reference sequence). The chain uses TRBV10-1 and TRBJ2-3; the D gene is not confidently resolved. The source material was distant non-tumor lung tissue. This TCR was recovered from a woman in her seventies with non-small cell lung cancer. This receptor carries the CDR3 CASSGRAWPDTQYF. The base sequence is TGCGCCAGCAGCGGACGGGCCTGGCCAGATACGCAGTATTTT.